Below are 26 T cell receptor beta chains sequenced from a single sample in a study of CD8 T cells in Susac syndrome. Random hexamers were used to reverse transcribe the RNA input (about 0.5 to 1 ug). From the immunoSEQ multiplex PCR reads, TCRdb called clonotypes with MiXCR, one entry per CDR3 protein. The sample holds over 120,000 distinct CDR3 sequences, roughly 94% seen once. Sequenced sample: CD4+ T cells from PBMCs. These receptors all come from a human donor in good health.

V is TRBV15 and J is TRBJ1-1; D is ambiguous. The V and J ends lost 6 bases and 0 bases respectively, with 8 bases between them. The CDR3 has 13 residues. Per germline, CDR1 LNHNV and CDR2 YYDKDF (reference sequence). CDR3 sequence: CATRDGMNTEAFF. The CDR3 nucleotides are TGTGCCACCAGGGACGGAATGAACACTGAAGCTTTCTTT.

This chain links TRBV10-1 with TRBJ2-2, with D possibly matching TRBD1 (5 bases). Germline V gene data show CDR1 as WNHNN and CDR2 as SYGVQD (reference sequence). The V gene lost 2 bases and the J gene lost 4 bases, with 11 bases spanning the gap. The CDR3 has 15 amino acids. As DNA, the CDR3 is TGCGCCAGCAGTGAGGGCAGGGCATCCACCGGGGAGCTGTTTTTT. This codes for CASSEGRASTGELFF.

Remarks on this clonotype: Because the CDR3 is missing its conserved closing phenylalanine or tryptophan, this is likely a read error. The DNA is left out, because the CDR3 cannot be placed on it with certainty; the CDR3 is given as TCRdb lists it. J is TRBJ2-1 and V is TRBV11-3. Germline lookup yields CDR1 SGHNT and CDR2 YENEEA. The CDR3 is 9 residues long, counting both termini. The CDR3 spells CASSLLLVL.

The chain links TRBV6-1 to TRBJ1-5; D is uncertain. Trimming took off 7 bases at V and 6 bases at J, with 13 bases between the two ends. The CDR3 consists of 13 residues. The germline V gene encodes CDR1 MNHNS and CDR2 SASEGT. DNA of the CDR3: TGTGCCAGCAAATTGGCCAGGAGTCAGCCCCAGCATTTT. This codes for CASKLARSQPQHF.

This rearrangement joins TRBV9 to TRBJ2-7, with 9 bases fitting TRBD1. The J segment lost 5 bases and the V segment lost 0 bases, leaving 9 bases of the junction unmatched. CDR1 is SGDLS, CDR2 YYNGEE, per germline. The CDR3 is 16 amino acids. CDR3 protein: CASSVVATGGIDEQYF. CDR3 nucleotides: TGTGCCAGCAGCGTAGTAGCAACAGGGGGCATAGACGAGCAGTACTTC.

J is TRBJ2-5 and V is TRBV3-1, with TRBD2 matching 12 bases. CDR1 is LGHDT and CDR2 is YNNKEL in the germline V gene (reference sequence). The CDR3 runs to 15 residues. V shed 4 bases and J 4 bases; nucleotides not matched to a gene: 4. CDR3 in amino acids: CASSRLAGGRETQYF. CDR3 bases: TGTGCCAGCAGCCGCCTAGCGGGAGGGAGAGAGACCCAGTACTTC.

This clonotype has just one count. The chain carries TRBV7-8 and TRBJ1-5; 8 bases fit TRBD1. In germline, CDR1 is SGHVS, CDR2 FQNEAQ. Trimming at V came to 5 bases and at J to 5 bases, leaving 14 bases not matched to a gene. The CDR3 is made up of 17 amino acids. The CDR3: CASSPDRGLSNYQPQHF. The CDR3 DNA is TGTGCCAGCAGCCCCGACAGGGGACTATCCAATTATCAGCCCCAGCATTTT.

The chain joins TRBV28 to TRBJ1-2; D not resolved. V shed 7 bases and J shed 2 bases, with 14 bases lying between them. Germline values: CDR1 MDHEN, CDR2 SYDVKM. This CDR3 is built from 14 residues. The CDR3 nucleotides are TGTGCCAGCACCGTGCTCCCTGCAAACTATGGCTACACCTTC. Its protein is CASTVLPANYGYTF.

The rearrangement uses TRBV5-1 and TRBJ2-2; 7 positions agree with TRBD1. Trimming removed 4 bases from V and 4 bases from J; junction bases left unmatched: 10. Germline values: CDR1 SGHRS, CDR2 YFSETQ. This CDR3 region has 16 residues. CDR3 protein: CASSPLTGVGTGELFF. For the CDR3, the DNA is TGCGCCAGCAGCCCCCTAACAGGGGTCGGCACCGGGGAGCTGTTTTTT.

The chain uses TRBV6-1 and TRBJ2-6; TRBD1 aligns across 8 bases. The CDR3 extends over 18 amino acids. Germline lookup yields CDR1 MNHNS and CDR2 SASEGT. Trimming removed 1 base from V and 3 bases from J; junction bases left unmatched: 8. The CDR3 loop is CASSEVGTGGRGANVLTF. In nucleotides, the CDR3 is TGTGCCAGCAGTGAAGTAGGCACAGGGGGACGTGGGGCCAACGTCCTGACTTTC.

Here the CDR3 reads CASSLARNGGELFF. CDR3 sequence (DNA): TGTGCCAGCAGCTTGGCCAGAAATGGCGGGGAGCTGTTTTTT. The V call is TRBV5-4, the J call TRBJ2-2; no reliable D call. CDR1 SGHNT and CDR2 YYREEE come from the germline V gene (reference sequence). V lost 0 bases and J 7 bases, leaving 10 bases between the germline ends. The length of the CDR3 is 14 residues.

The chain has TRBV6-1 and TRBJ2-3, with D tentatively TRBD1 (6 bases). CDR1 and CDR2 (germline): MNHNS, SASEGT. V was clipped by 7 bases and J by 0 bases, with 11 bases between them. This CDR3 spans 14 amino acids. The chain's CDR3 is CASKNRESTDTQYF. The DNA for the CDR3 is TGTGCCAGCAAGAACAGGGAGAGCACAGATACGCAGTATTTT.

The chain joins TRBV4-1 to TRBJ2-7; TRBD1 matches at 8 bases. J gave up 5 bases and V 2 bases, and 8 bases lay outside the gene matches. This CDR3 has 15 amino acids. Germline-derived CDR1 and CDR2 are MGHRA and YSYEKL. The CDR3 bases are TGCGCCAGCAGCCAACCCCGGACAGGGATCCACGAGCAGTACTTC. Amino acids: CASSQPRTGIHEQYF.

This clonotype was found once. The CDR3 is CSVASPTPTDTQYF. In DNA form, the CDR3 reads TGCAGCGTGGCGTCCCCGACACCCACAGATACGCAGTATTTT. V gene TRBV29-1 combines with J gene TRBJ2-3, with D unresolved. The CDR3 totals 14 residues. Trimming took off 6 bases at V and 2 bases at J, with 15 bases between the two ends. Per germline, CDR1 SQVTM and CDR2 ANQGSEA.

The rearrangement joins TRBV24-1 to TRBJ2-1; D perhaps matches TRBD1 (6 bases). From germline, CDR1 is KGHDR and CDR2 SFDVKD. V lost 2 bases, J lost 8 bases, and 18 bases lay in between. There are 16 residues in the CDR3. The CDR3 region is CATSDSTGRSRDEQFF. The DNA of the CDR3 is TGTGCCACCAGTGATTCTACAGGGAGATCTAGGGATGAGCAGTTCTTC.

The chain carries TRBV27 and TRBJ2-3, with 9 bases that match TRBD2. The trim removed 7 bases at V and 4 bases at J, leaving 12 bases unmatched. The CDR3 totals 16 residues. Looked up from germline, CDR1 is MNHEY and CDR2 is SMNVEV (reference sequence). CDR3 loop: CASNPGTSGFSDTQYF. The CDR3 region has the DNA TGTGCCAGCAACCCGGGAACTAGCGGGTTCTCAGATACGCAGTATTTT.

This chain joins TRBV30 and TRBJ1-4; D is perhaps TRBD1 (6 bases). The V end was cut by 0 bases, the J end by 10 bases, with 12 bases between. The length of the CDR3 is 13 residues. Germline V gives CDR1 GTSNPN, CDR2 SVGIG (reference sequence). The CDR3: CAWSVQGGGKLFF. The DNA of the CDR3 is TGTGCCTGGAGTGTACAGGGAGGGGGAAAACTGTTTTTT. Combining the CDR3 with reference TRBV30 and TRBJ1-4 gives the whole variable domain SQTIHQWPATLVQPVGSPLSLECTVEGTSNPNLYWYRQAAGRGLQLLFYSVGIGQISSEVPQNLSASRPQDRQFILSSKKLLLSDSGFYLCAWSVQGGGKLFFGSGTQLSVL.

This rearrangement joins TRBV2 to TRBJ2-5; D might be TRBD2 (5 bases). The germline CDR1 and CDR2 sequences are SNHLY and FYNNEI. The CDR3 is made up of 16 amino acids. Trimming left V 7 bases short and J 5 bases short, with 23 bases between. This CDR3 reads CASKAKARLALETQYF. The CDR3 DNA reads TGTGCCAGCAAGGCTAAAGCGAGGCTAGCTCTGGAGACCCAGTACTTC.

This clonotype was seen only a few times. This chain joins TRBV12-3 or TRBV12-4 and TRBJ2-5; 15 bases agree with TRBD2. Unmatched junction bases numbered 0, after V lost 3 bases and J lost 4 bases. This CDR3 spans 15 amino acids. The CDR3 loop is CASSLGLAGGETQYF. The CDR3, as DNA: TGTGCCAGCAGTTTGGGACTAGCGGGAGGAGAGACCCAGTACTTC.

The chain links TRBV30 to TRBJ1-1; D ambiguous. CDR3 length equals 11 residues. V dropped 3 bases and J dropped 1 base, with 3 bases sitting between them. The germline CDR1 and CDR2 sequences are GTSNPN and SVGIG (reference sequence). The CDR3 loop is CAWRENTEAFF. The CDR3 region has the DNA TGTGCCTGGAGAGAGAACACTGAAGCTTTCTTT.

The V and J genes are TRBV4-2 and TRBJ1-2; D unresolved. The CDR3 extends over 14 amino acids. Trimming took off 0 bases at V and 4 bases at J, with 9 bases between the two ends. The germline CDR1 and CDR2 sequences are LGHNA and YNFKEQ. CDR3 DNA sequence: TGTGCCAGCAGCCAAGATGAGAACCTCTATGGCTACACCTTC. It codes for CASSQDENLYGYTF.

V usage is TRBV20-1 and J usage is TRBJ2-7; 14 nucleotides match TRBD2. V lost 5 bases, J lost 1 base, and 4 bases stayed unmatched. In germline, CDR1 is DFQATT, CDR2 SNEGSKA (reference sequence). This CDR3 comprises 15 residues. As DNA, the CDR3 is TGCAGTGCTCCTGGACTAGCGGGAGGTTCCTACGAGCAGTACTTC. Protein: CSAPGLAGGSYEQYF.

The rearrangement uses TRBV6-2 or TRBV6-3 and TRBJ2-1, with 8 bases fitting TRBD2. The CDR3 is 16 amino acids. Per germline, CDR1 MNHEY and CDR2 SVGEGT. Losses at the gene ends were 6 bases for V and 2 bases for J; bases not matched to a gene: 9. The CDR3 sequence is CASRDPRGGTYNEQFF. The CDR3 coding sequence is TGTGCCAGCAGGGACCCTCGCGGGGGGACCTACAATGAGCAGTTCTTC.

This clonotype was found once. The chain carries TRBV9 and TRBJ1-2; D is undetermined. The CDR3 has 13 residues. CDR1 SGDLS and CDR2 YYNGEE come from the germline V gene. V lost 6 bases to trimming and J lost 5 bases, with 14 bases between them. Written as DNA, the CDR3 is TGTGCCAGCACCAATCCCCCAGTATATGGCTACACCTTC. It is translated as CASTNPPVYGYTF.

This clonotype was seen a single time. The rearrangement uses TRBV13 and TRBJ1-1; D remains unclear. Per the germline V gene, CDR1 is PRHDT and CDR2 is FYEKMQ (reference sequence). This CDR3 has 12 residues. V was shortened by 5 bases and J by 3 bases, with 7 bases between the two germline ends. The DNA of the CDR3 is TGTGCCAGCAGCCGACGGGACACTGAAGCTTTCTTT. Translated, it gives CASSRRDTEAFF. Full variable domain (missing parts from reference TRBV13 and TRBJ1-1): AAGVIQSPRHLIKEKRETATLKCYPIPRHDTVYWYQQGPGQDPQFLISFYEKMQSDKGSIPDRFSAQQFSDYHSELNMSSLELGDSALYFCASSRRDTEAFFGQGTRLTVV.

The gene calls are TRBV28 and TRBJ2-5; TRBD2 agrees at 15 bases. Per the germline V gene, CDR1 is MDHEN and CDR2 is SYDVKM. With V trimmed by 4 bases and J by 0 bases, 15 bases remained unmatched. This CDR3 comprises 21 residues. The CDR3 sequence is CASSWWTSGRAAGTYQETQYF. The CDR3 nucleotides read TGTGCCAGCAGTTGGTGGACTAGCGGGAGGGCCGCTGGGACGTACCAAGAGACCCAGTACTTC.